The clone carrying this TCR beta chain showed up many times. Its antigen is not identified. TCRdb re-derived calls from the 5' RACE reads in MiXCR, one entry per CDR3 protein. This table holds about 81,000 distinct CDR3 sequences, around 5.6% found once. The data were obtained in a study of early T cells in non-severe SARS-CoV-2 infection. Study-wide results and limits: Anti-spike CD8 responses were favored by VDJdb matching, which missed private and CD4 specificities.

Germline CDR1 is SGHDT and CDR2 is YYEEEE. This CDR3 has 13 amino acids. V lost 0 bases, J lost 1 base, and 3 bases lay in between. This sequence was found in an adult who was a healthcare worker with PCR-confirmed SARS-CoV-2 infection or an uninfected control (not recorded which). Sequenced material: whole blood. V is TRBV5-6 and J is TRBJ2-3; D remains ambiguous. The CDR3, as DNA: TGTGCCAGCAGCTTGGAGGGCACAGATACGCAGTATTTT. This gives the protein CASSLEGTDTQYF.